This is a list of T cell receptor beta chains from one sample in a study of T cell responses to AZD1222 COVID-19 vaccine. The table came from immunoSEQ multiplex PCR; TCRdb's copy has only in-frame clones and leaves some out. The repertoire holds 75,000 to 90,000 clones, approximately 85% seen once, with roughly 3.2% in the top ten. The sequenced sample was peripheral blood, obtained 28 days after the second AZD1222 dose. These receptors were obtained from an adult who received the AZD1222 COVID-19 vaccine. Both conserved end residues are part of each CDR3. D genes are given only for firm matches. A clone size is listed for some rows: how often the clone was seen (once, few, many), or a class if it is expanded.

d_call,v_call,j_call,clone_size,cdr3_nt,cdr3_aa
NA,TRBV4-3,TRBJ2-2,NA,TGCGCCAGCAGCCAGGGGGCGCGTGAGGACACCGGGGAGCTGTTTTTT,CASSQGAREDTGELFF
NA,TRBV11-2,TRBJ1-1,once,TGTGCCAGCAGCTTATCTTCCAGGTTGAACACTGAAGCTTTCTTT,CASSLSSRLNTEAFF
TRBD1,TRBV19,TRBJ1-4,NA,TGTGCCAGTACCCGACAGGGTGGTGAAAAACTGTTTTTT,CASTRQGGEKLFF
NA,TRBV30,TRBJ1-3,NA,TGTGCCTGGATATATGGAAACACCATATATTTT,CAWIYGNTIYF
NA,TRBV12-1,TRBJ2-7,NA,TGTGCCAGCAGACAATTCGGACGGTGGAGCTCCTACGAGCAGTACTTC,CASRQFGRWSSYEQYF
NA,TRBV21-1,TRBJ2-6,NA,TGTGCCAGCGGGGGACGGCGAAATGGGGCCAACGTCCTGACTTTC,CASGGRRNGANVLTF
NA,TRBV19,TRBJ2-7,NA,TGTGCCAGTAGTTCGGGCTCCTACGAGCAGTACTTC,CASSSGSYEQYF
NA,TRBV11-2,TRBJ1-2,once,TGTGCCAGCAGCTTAGCCCACGGGGGCGCAGGGACTAACTATGGCTACACCTTC,CASSLAHGGAGTNYGYTF
NA,TRBV6-5,TRBJ1-5,few,TGTGCCAGCAGTTTTAGTGGGGGGGATCAGCCCCAGCATTTT,CASSFSGGDQPQHF
NA,TRBV7-2,TRBJ1-2,NA,TGTGCCAGCAGCTTGGGGGGCTTTTTTGGCTACACCTTC,CASSLGGFFGYTF
TRBD1,TRBV10-2,TRBJ1-5,NA,TGCGCCAGCAGTGACAGGGGGCCGGAGCAGCCCCAGCATTTT,CASSDRGPEQPQHF
NA,TRBV12-3/TRBV12-4,TRBJ1-3,NA,TGTGCCAGCAGTGACTCCTCTGGAAACACCATATATTTT,CASSDSSGNTIYF
NA,TRBV24-1,TRBJ2-2,NA,TGTGCCACCAGTGATTTAGGGGGAACGAACACCGGGGAGCTGTTTTTT,CATSDLGGTNTGELFF
TRBD1,TRBV9,TRBJ1-5,NA,TGTGCCAGCAGCGCGACAGGGGGGAGCAATCAGCCCCAGCATTTT,CASSATGGSNQPQHF
TRBD1,TRBV2,TRBJ1-2,many,TGTGCCAGCAGTGAACTAACAGGGGCAGGCTACACCTTC,CASSELTGAGYTF
NA,TRBV14,TRBJ2-7,NA,TGTGCCAGCAGCCAAGTAAGCCACCGGCAGTACTTC,CASSQVSHRQYF
NA,TRBV28,TRBJ1-1,NA,TGTGCCAGCAGTTTCCCGGCGGGGCGCGCTGAAGCTTTCTTT,CASSFPAGRAEAFF
NA,TRBV29-1,TRBJ2-6,NA,TGCAGCGTTGCTATCTCCGGGGCCAACGTCCTGACTTTC,CSVAISGANVLTF
NA,TRBV21-1,TRBJ2-3,NA,TGTGCCAGCAGCAAAGACCAATACAGGGGGCTGGAGTATTTT,CASSKDQYRGLEYF
NA,TRBV3-1/TRBV3-2,TRBJ1-5,NA,TGTGCCAGCAGCCCGTGGCAGGGGAGTCAGCCCCAGCATTTT,CASSPWQGSQPQHF
NA,TRBV18,TRBJ1-1,NA,TGTGCCAGCTCACCAGGGGTGAACACTGAAGCTTTCTTT,CASSPGVNTEAFF
TRBD1,TRBV7-9,TRBJ2-1,NA,TGTGCCAGCAGCGAATCGACAGGGGGCCCCTACAATGAGCAGTTCTTC,CASSESTGGPYNEQFF
NA,TRBV14,TRBJ1-4,NA,TGTGCCAGCAGTGGACAGCGGCGTGAAAAACTGTTTTTT,CASSGQRREKLFF
NA,TRBV12-3/TRBV12-4,TRBJ1-1,NA,TGTGCCAGCAGTCGGGGGTATGAAGCTTTCTTT,CASSRGYEAFF
NA,TRBV2,TRBJ1-2,NA,TGTGCCAGCAGTGACAGGGGACGAGGCTACACCTTC,CASSDRGRGYTF
TRBD1,TRBV6-5,TRBJ1-5,NA,TGTGCCACCGAGAAGGGACAGGGGGGAATTCAGCCCCAGCATTTT,CATEKGQGGIQPQHF
TRBD1,TRBV28,TRBJ1-2,NA,TGTGCCAGCAGTCAGGGGGGGATGAGGCTCTATGGCTACACCTTC,CASSQGGMRLYGYTF
NA,TRBV6-6,TRBJ2-2,NA,TGTGCCAGCAGTTACTACAAGTCCCAAGGTGGGCTGTTTTTT,CASSYYKSQGGLFF
NA,TRBV11-3,TRBJ1-1,NA,TGTGCCAGCAGCATATACAGGGACACTGAAGCTTTCTTT,CASSIYRDTEAFF
NA,TRBV19,TRBJ2-6,NA,TGTGCCAGTAGTACCCAGGGGCCGCCCATCTCTGGGGCCAACGTCCTGACTTTC,CASSTQGPPISGANVLTF
NA,TRBV2,TRBJ1-6,NA,TGTGCCAGCAGTCCCCGGGACCCTACTAACTCACCCCTCCACTTT,CASSPRDPTNSPLHF
NA,TRBV15,TRBJ1-4,NA,TGTGCCACCAGCAGACCTTCGGGTTTTGGAACTAATGAAAAACTGTTTTTT,CATSRPSGFGTNEKLFF
NA,TRBV9,TRBJ2-3,NA,TGTGCCAGCAGCGGCCGACTGATTTCTAGCACAGATACGCAGTATTTT,CASSGRLISSTDTQYF
NA,TRBV6-5,TRBJ1-1,NA,TGTGCCAGCAGACCCACAGGCGGGAACACTGAAGCTTTCTTT,CASRPTGGNTEAFF
NA,TRBV24-1,TRBJ2-3,NA,TGTGCCACCAGTGATTTGGGCAGGGGGGCAGATACGCAGTATTTT,CATSDLGRGADTQYF
NA,TRBV12-3/TRBV12-4,TRBJ2-7,NA,TGTGCCAGCAGTGCAACGGCGCTAGACGAGCAGTACTTC,CASSATALDEQYF
TRBD1,TRBV25-1,TRBJ2-3,NA,TGTGCCAGCAGTGAAGAGGGGGCGCGGATAGATACGCAGTATTTT,CASSEEGARIDTQYF
TRBD1,TRBV28,TRBJ1-1,NA,TGTGCCAGCAGGTACACAGGGGACTTAAACACTGAAGCTTTCTTT,CASRYTGDLNTEAFF
NA,TRBV19,TRBJ1-4,NA,TGTGCCAGTAGAGGGTCCAGGGATGCAACTAATGAAAAACTGTTTTTT,CASRGSRDATNEKLFF
TRBD1,TRBV20-1,TRBJ1-6,NA,TGCAGTGCTAGTGGACAGGGTAGTTCACCCCTCCACTTT,CSASGQGSSPLHF
NA,TRBV6-4,TRBJ2-1,NA,TGTGCCAGCAGTGACGGACTCGGCAATGAGCAGTTCTTC,CASSDGLGNEQFF
NA,TRBV27,TRBJ2-7,NA,TGTGCCAGCAGCCCTTTGGGACCCTACGAGCAGTACTTC,CASSPLGPYEQYF
TRBD1,TRBV5-4,TRBJ1-1,NA,TGTGCCAGCAGCTTGGGGGGTAAAATCAGTAACAGGGGACACACTGAAGCTTTCTTT,CASSLGGKISNRGHTEAFF
TRBD1,TRBV18,TRBJ2-4,NA,TGTGCCAGCACGTCCGGGACAGGGAACATTCAGTACTTC,CASTSGTGNIQYF
NA,TRBV19,TRBJ1-2,NA,TGTGCCAGTAGCCCCGCGGATCACTATGGCTACACCTTC,CASSPADHYGYTF
TRBD2,TRBV9,TRBJ2-1,NA,TGTGCCAGCAGCGTAGGGGAGGGAAGCTCCTACAATGAGCAGTTCTTC,CASSVGEGSSYNEQFF
NA,TRBV19,TRBJ1-5,NA,TGTGCCAGTAGTTCCTTGACAGGAGCCGGAGGTCAGCCCCAGCATTTT,CASSSLTGAGGQPQHF
NA,TRBV12-5,TRBJ1-1,NA,TGTGCTAGTGGTTTGGGCAGGGATATGAACACTGAAGCTTTCTTT,CASGLGRDMNTEAFF
NA,TRBV12-3/TRBV12-4,TRBJ2-3,once,TGTGCCAGCGCCGACACAGATACGCAGTATTTT,CASADTDTQYF
NA,TRBV28,TRBJ1-5,NA,TGTGCCAGCGCCCCAAGAGGCAATCAGCCCCAGCATTTT,CASAPRGNQPQHF
NA,TRBV27,TRBJ2-7,NA,TGTGCCAGCAGTTTCCAAGGGCACCACGAGCAGTACTTC,CASSFQGHHEQYF
NA,TRBV30,TRBJ1-3,NA,TGTGCCTGGAGAGGGCGGGAGAGCTCTGGAAACACCATATATTTT,CAWRGRESSGNTIYF
TRBD1,TRBV7-2,TRBJ1-3,NA,TGTGCCAGCAGCTTTAGTAGGGGGCGAGGTGGAAACACCATATATTTT,CASSFSRGRGGNTIYF
NA,TRBV28,TRBJ1-1,few,TGTGCCAGCAAGGAGAACGACATGAACACTGAAGCTTTCTTT,CASKENDMNTEAFF